Each of the 20 T cell receptor beta chains below was sequenced from the same sample in a study of T cells in Graves' hyperthyroidism and ophthalmopathy. RNA transcripts were the template for amplifying TCR beta CDR3 regions. The HTBI set primed first-round TCR CDR3 RT-PCR. TCRdb fed the multiplex PCR reads into MiXCR, producing one record per CDR3 protein. The sample shows some 460,000 distinct CDR3 sequences, 15% to 19% of them seen only once. The specimen was blood. The receptors were gathered from a woman between 18 and 29 years old with Graves' hyperthyroidism.

This clonotype was seen once. V gene TRBV12-3 or TRBV12-4 combines with J gene TRBJ2-5; 16 bases are a match to TRBD2. Trimming removed 4 bases from V and 4 bases from J; junction bases left unmatched: 9. The CDR3 has 18 amino acids. The CDR3 protein is CASSSPRGLAGGRETQYF. CDR3 in DNA: TGTGCCAGCAGTTCGCCGAGGGGACTAGCGGGGGGGCGAGAGACCCAGTACTTC.

V and J are TRBV6-1 and TRBJ1-2; possible D gene TRBD1, 6 bases. The ends were cut back, 1 base at V and 8 bases at J, with 14 bases in the middle. Germline CDR1 is MNHNS and CDR2 is SASEGT. The CDR3 spans 14 residues. The CDR3 reads CASSEVDRLGGYTF. The CDR3 nucleotides read TGTGCCAGCAGTGAAGTTGACAGGCTTGGGGGCTACACCTTC.

This clonotype was recorded at least ten times. The J gene is TRBJ2-5, the V gene TRBV11-1, with D unresolved. V gave up 1 base and J gave up 3 bases, with 9 bases separating them. Per the germline V gene, CDR1 is SGHAT and CDR2 is FQDESV (reference sequence). CDR3 length: 14 amino acids. CDR3: CASSLGFMKETQYF. In DNA form, the CDR3 reads TGTGCCAGCAGCTTAGGCTTCATGAAAGAGACCCAGTACTTC.

This chain links TRBV15 with TRBJ1-2; no clear D. Germline lookup yields CDR1 LNHNV and CDR2 YYDKDF (reference sequence). Trimming took 0 bases from V and 3 from J, leaving 11 bases between them. The CDR3 is 15 amino acids. The CDR3 spells CATSRDEKGYYGYTF. As DNA, the CDR3 is TGTGCCACCAGCAGAGATGAAAAGGGCTACTATGGCTACACCTTC.

V gene TRBV5-4 combines with J gene TRBJ1-2, with unresolved D. Trimming removed 0 bases from V and 2 bases from J, with 11 bases in between. The CDR3 is 15 amino acids. Germline CDR1 SGHNT, CDR2 YYREEE (reference sequence). DNA for the CDR3: TGTGCCAGCAGCTTGGTCTTGGGGAGGAACTATGGCTACACCTTC. Translation: CASSLVLGRNYGYTF.

This clonotype was recorded many times. The chain recombines TRBV29-1 with TRBJ2-5; no firm D call. Trimming removed 6 bases at V and 4 bases at J, with 12 bases between. Germline values: CDR1 SQVTM, CDR2 ANQGSEA. The CDR3 runs to 12 residues. The chain's CDR3 is CSVADERETQYF. CDR3 coding DNA: TGCAGCGTCGCGGACGAACGAGAGACCCAGTACTTC.

This clonotype came up many times. The V gene is TRBV4-1, the J gene TRBJ2-1; perhaps TRBD1 as D (5 bases). Per germline, CDR1 MGHRA and CDR2 YSYEKL. Trimming pared 3 bases from V and 9 bases from J, leaving 12 bases between. This CDR3 is built from 13 residues. CDR3 coding DNA: TGCGCCAGCAGCCATTACTTCAGGGTTGAGCAGTTCTTC. Translation: CASSHYFRVEQFF.

This clonotype was counted at least ten times. The V gene is TRBV6-1, the J gene TRBJ1-1, with TRBD1 as a possible D gene (5 bases). The ends were cut back, 3 bases at V and 1 base at J, with 9 bases in the middle. This CDR3 has 14 residues. The germline V gene encodes CDR1 MNHNS and CDR2 SASEGT. CDR3 protein: CASSDRAGNTEAFF. The DNA of the CDR3 is TGTGCCAGCAGTGACAGGGCTGGGAACACTGAAGCTTTCTTT.

As concerns this clonotype: This may be a read error: a much more frequent sequence differs by one nucleotide. This CDR3 fails to terminate in the conserved phenylalanine or tryptophan, so it likely reflects a read error. J is TRBJ2-7 and V is TRBV7-2; TRBD2 is a possible D gene (5 bases). The CDR3 totals 13 residues. V shed 8 bases and J shed 2 bases, with 13 bases lying between them. CDR1 is SGHTA, CDR2 FQGNSA, per germline. DNA of the CDR3: TGTGCCAGCTCCCCGGGGATTGCCTACGAGCAGTACCTC. Protein sequence: CASSPGIAYEQYL.

Turning to this clonotype: It may be a read error: a sequence one base away is much more abundant. J is TRBJ2-2 and V is TRBV2; D remains ambiguous. Trimming left V 4 bases short and J 0 bases short, with 0 bases between. CDR1 and CDR2 from the germline V gene are SNHLY and FYNNEI. The CDR3 covers 12 residues. CDR3 region: CASSANTGELFF. CDR3 coding DNA: TGTGCCAGCAGTGCGAACACCGGGGAGCTGTTTTTT.

This rearrangement joins TRBV6-1 to TRBJ2-2; the match to TRBD1 covers 7 bases. The germline gives CDR1 MNHNS, CDR2 SASEGT. This CDR3 has 16 amino acids. The J segment lost 0 bases and the V segment lost 5 bases, leaving 6 bases of the junction unmatched. The CDR3 loop reads CASSPGTDANTGELFF. CDR3 nucleotide sequence: TGTGCCAGCAGTCCTGGGACAGACGCGAACACCGGGGAGCTGTTTTTT.

The CDR3: CASSIVERPQETQYF. CDR3 DNA sequence: TGTGCCAGTAGTATAGTGGAGCGGCCCCAAGAGACCCAGTACTTC. This chain joins TRBV19 and TRBJ2-5, with D perhaps matching TRBD2 (5 bases). Trimming took 1 base from V and 1 from J, leaving 10 bases between them. Germline V gives CDR1 LNHDA, CDR2 SQIVND (reference sequence). This CDR3 contains 15 residues.

Many counts were recorded for this clonotype. V is TRBV28 and J is TRBJ1-5; no firm D call. This CDR3 is 18 amino acids long. V lost 7 bases, J lost 0 bases, and 22 bases lay in between. Germline loops: CDR1 MDHEN, CDR2 SYDVKM. CDR3 bases: TGTGCCAGCACCCCCCCCGGTCAGGTTCTACTTAGCAATCAGCCCCAGCATTTT. Protein sequence: CASTPPGQVLLSNQPQHF. The whole variable domain, filled in from reference TRBV28 and TRBJ1-5, reads DVKVTQSSRYLVKRTGEKVFLECVQDMDHENMFWYRQDPGLGLRLIYFSYDVKMKEKGDIPEGYSVSREKKERFSLILESASTNQTSMYLCASTPPGQVLLSNQPQHFGDGTRLSIL.

The table lists this clonotype with many counts. V usage is TRBV11-2 and J usage is TRBJ2-7; D ambiguous. Germline V lookup: CDR1 SGHAT, CDR2 FQNNGV. V lost 0 bases and J 0 bases, leaving 6 bases between the germline ends. The CDR3 is 14 amino acids. CDR3: CASSLDYSSYEQYF. The CDR3, as DNA: TGTGCCAGCAGCTTAGATTATTCCTCCTACGAGCAGTACTTC.

Ten or more counts support this clonotype. The chain combines TRBV12-3 or TRBV12-4 with TRBJ2-3; 11 nucleotides line up with TRBD2. With V trimmed by 6 bases and J by 2 bases, 4 bases remained unmatched. This CDR3 comprises 15 residues. The CDR3 loop reads CASRVSGGVTDTQYF. The DNA of the CDR3 is TGTGCCAGCAGGGTTAGCGGGGGGGTCACAGATACGCAGTATTTT.

Remarks on this clonotype: A clone one base away is much larger, so this may be a read error. In DNA form, the CDR3 reads TGTGCCATCAGTGAGTCTGACACAGATACGAAGTATTTT. It specifies CAISESDTDTKYF. The chain has TRBV10-3 and TRBJ2-3; D remains ambiguous. The germline gives CDR1 ENHRY, CDR2 SYGVKD. CDR3 size: 13 residues.

This chain uses TRBV7-3 with TRBJ2-2, with D perhaps being TRBD1 or TRBD2 (5 bases each). V lost 3 bases and J 5 bases, leaving 19 bases between the germline ends. CDR1 is SGHTA and CDR2 is FQGTGA in the germline V gene. The CDR3 loop spans 17 amino acids. The CDR3 region is CASSLRATGPWTGELFF. The CDR3 coding sequence is TGTGCCAGCAGCTTGAGGGCGACGGGGCCTTGGACCGGGGAGCTGTTTTTT.

In this sample, this clonotype turned up many times. In DNA form, the CDR3 reads TGTGCCACCAGTGATCGGGGGAAGGAGACCCAGTACTTC. This codes for CATSDRGKETQYF. The chain employs TRBV24-1 and TRBJ2-5; possible D gene TRBD2, 6 bases. In germline, CDR1 is KGHDR, CDR2 SFDVKD. This CDR3 contains 13 residues. V lost 3 bases, J lost 5 bases, and 9 bases lay in between.

This sequence joins TRBV5-4 and TRBJ2-7; TRBD2 matches 10 bases. The CDR3 has 14 residues. V dropped 1 base and J dropped 5; count of bases not matched to a gene: 3. Germline values: CDR1 SGHNT, CDR2 YYREEE (reference sequence). The CDR3 loop reads CASSLTSGKNEQYF. In nucleotides, the CDR3 is TGTGCCAGCAGCTTGACTAGCGGGAAAAACGAGCAGTACTTC.

Only a few counts were recorded for this clonotype. The rearrangement joins TRBV20-1 to TRBJ1-2; no clear D. The germline V gene has CDR1 DFQATT and CDR2 SNEGSKA (reference sequence). V was shortened by 3 bases and J by 6 bases, with 5 bases between the two germline ends. There are 10 residues in the CDR3. The CDR3 DNA is TGCAGTGCTAGTTCGAATGGCTACACCTTC. Translated: CSASSNGYTF.